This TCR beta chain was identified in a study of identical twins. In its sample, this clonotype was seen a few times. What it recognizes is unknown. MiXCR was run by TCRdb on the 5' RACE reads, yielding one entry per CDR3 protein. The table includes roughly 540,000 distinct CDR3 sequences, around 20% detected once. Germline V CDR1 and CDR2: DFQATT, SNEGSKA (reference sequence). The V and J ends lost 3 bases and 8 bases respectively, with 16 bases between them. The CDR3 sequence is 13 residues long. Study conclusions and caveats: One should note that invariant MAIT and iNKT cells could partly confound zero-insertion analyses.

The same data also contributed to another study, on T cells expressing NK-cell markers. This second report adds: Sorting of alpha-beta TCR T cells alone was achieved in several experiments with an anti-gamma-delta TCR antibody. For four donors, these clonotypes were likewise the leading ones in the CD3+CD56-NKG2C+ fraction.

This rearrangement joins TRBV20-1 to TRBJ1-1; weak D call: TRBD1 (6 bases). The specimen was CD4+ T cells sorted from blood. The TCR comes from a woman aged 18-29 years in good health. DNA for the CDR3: TGCAGTGCTAGTACGGGGGCGAGATACGAAGCTTTCTTT. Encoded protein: CSASTGARYEAFF.